Presented here are 32 T cell receptor beta chains from one specimen sequenced in a study of tumor-infiltrating lymphocytes in primary liver carcinoma. Co-extracted RNA and DNA came from roughly 20-30 mg of unsorted bulk tissue. Researchers generated TCR beta cDNA from approximately 450 ng of total RNA, relying on a constant-region primer. A slightly modified ARM-PCR protocol with three nested multiplex PCR rounds produced these TCR beta libraries. Running roughly 10 cycles apiece, the first two PCR rounds relied on TRBV1-TRBV30 forward primers together with a C-beta reverse primer. TCRdb re-derived calls from the multiplex PCR reads in MiXCR, one entry per CDR3 protein. The sample has about 23,000 distinct CDR3 sequences; 70% to 80% are singletons. Sequencing was performed on liver tumor tissue from sampling region 5. Regarding subset: tumor region T5, tumor centre. These receptors all come from a woman younger than 45 with primary liver carcinoma and hepatitis B virus infection.

The J gene is TRBJ1-1, the V gene TRBV20-1; a weak D match, TRBD1 (6 bases). The CDR3 extends over 17 amino acids. Germline V gene data show CDR1 as DFQATT and CDR2 as SNEGSKA (reference sequence). Trimming pared 3 bases from V and 7 bases from J, leaving 27 bases between. CDR3 sequence: CSARPLGGQSISGEAFF. In nucleotides, the CDR3 is TGCAGTGCTAGGCCCCTAGGGGGGCAGTCAATCTCGGGTGAAGCTTTCTTT.

The gene calls are TRBV29-1 and TRBJ2-5, with D possibly called TRBD1 or TRBD2 (6 bases each). Per the germline V gene, CDR1 is SQVTM and CDR2 is ANQGSEA. V was clipped by 5 bases and J by 7 bases, with 23 bases between them. This CDR3 region has 15 residues. The CDR3 nucleotides read TGCAGCGTTTCCACCCGGGGGCTTTGGATTAGGACCCAGTACTTC. It translates to CSVSTRGLWIRTQYF.

About this clonotype itself: One end of the junction fails to match germline, which may point to a read error. V is TRBV9 and J is TRBJ2-3; maybe TRBD2 (7 bases). The CDR3 spans 15 residues. CDR1 and CDR2 (germline): SGDLS, YYNGEE. The CDR3 is CASNTWGGPTGTQSF. CDR3 bases: TGTGCCAGCAACACCTGGGGGGGGCCCACAGGTACGCAGTCTTTT.

The chain couples TRBV11-3 to TRBJ1-6; D call uncertain. Trimming took off 9 bases at V and 4 bases at J, with 16 bases between the two ends. Germline-derived CDR1 and CDR2 are SGHNT and YENEEA. The CDR3 contains 15 residues. CDR3 nucleotide sequence: TGTGCCAGTAGCATTAAGTGGAGTTATAATTCACCCCTCCACTTT. Its translation is CASSIKWSYNSPLHF.

About this clonotype: At one of its ends the junction is not consistent with the germline gene, which may arise from a read error. This chain links TRBV14 with TRBJ1-4; D gene unclear. The CDR3 is 17 amino acids. Germline lookup yields CDR1 SGHDN and CDR2 FVKESK. CDR3: CANSQSRTLPWDEKLFF. For the CDR3, the DNA is TGTGCCAACAGCCAATCGCGTACCCTTCCCTGGGATGAAAAACTGTTTTTT.

On this clonotype itself: A much larger clone sits a single nucleotide away, making a read error possible. The V gene is TRBV28, the J gene TRBJ2-7; 9 positions match TRBD1. CDR1 and CDR2 (germline): MDHEN, SYDVKM. There are 19 residues in the CDR3. The CDR3 is CTSRGLGTGLTARSYEQCF. The CDR3 DNA follows: TGTACCAGCAGGGGGTTGGGGACAGGGCTTACGGCGCGTTCCTACGAGCAGTGCTTC.

The V call is TRBV6-6, the J call TRBJ2-1; 7 bases are a match to TRBD2. Germline loops: CDR1 MNHNY, CDR2 SVGAGI (reference sequence). The J segment lost 3 bases and the V segment lost 4 bases, leaving 18 bases of the junction unmatched. The CDR3 covers 19 residues. Here the CDR3 DNA reads TGTGCCAGCAGTTGGCCCTGGGGGGGGAAGGATGTATTCTACAATGAGCAGTTCTTC. Its translation is CASSWPWGGKDVFYNEQFF.

About this clonotype itself: This may come from a read error, since a much larger clone is one base off. The V call is TRBV10-3, the J call TRBJ1-1; 7 bases line up with TRBD1. The CDR3 runs 15 residues. CDR1 is ENHRY, CDR2 SYGVKD, per germline. CDR3 nucleotides: TGTGTCATCAGTGGGTCGACAGGGATGTTGACTGAAGCTTTCTTT. This sequence encodes CVISGSTGMLTEAFF.

The chain couples TRBV5-1 to TRBJ2-2; TRBD1 is a possible D gene (6 bases). The CDR3 is made up of 17 amino acids. Germline CDR1 is SGHRS and CDR2 is YFSETQ. Trimming took 4 bases from V and 1 from J, leaving 17 bases between them. The CDR3 is CASSLGRRDKNTGELFF. The CDR3 DNA reads as TGCGCCAGCAGCCTGGGGCGCAGGGACAAGAACACCGGGGAGCTGTTTTTT.

Only a few counts were recorded for this clonotype. The rearrangement uses TRBV29-1 and TRBJ1-1; weak D call: TRBD1 (6 bases). This CDR3 region has 12 residues. Germline values: CDR1 SQVTM, CDR2 ANQGSEA. This chain's CDR3 is CRVEIGGTEAFF. CDR3 bases: TGCAGAGTCGAGATAGGGGGCACTGAAGCTTTCTTT. The full variable domain, with the rest looked up from reference TRBV29-1 and TRBJ1-1, is SAVISQKPSRDICQRGTSLTIQCQVDSQVTMMFWYRQQPGQSLTLIATANQGSEATYESGFVIDKFPISRPNLTFSTLTVSNMSPEDSSIYLCRVEIGGTEAFFGQGTRLTVV.

The chain uses TRBV2 and TRBJ1-2, with D unclear. V gave up 9 bases and J gave up 11 bases, with 16 bases separating them. The CDR3 sequence is 11 residues long. CDR1 and CDR2 (germline): SNHLY, FYNNEI. CDR3 sequence reads: CARMAVEPYTF. The CDR3 DNA reads as TGTGCCAGGATGGCAGTCGAGCCGTACACCTTC. Based on the CDR3 plus reference TRBV2 and TRBJ1-2, the full variable domain is EPEVTQTPSHQVTQMGQEVILRCVPISNHLYFYWYRQILGQKVEFLVSFYNNEISEKSEIFDDQFSVERPDGSNFTLKIRSTKLEDSAMYFCARMAVEPYTFGSGTRLTVV.

To note about this clonotype: It is likely a read error, because the conserved phenylalanine at the end of the CDR3 is missing. This chain uses TRBV11-2 with TRBJ2-2; D may be TRBD2 (6 bases). CDR3 size: 16 residues. Deletions cut 4 bases from V and 9 bases from J, with 21 bases between. Germline CDR1 and CDR2: SGHAT and FQNNGV. The CDR3 DNA sequence: TGTGCCAGCAGCTCGACACGTAGTGGGAGGTCCAGGGAGCTGTTTTTA. Residues: CASSSTRSGRSRELFL.

In the case of this clonotype: No conserved phenylalanine or tryptophan ends this CDR3, so it is likely a read error. The chain combines TRBV9 with TRBJ1-5, with TRBD1 identical over 7 bases. Germline lookup yields CDR1 SGDLS and CDR2 YYNGEE. Trimming removed 4 bases from V and 7 bases from J; junction bases left unmatched: 8. The CDR3 runs to 14 residues. The DNA for the CDR3 is TGTGCCAGCAGCTCGGGGGACAGCTCCCAGCCCCAGCATTCT. Translating gives CASSSGDSSQPQHS.

The chain combines TRBV11-3 with TRBJ2-1; the match to TRBD2 covers 11 bases. The CDR3 has 15 residues. Germline values: CDR1 SGHNT, CDR2 YENEEA. The junction had 13 bases not matched to a gene; V was cut back by 10 bases and J by 8 bases. The CDR3 nucleotides read TGTGCCAACAACCGAATAGCGGGGGGGGGGTATGAGCAGTTCTTC. Translating it yields CANNRIAGGGYEQFF.

Worth noting for this clonotype: An end of the junction does not agree with germline; a read error may underlie this. The J gene is TRBJ2-1, the V gene TRBV29-1; D may match TRBD1 or TRBD2 (5 bases each). The length of the CDR3 is 14 residues. The germline V gene has CDR1 SQVTM and CDR2 ANQGSEA. CDR3 in DNA: TGCAGCGACGCTGCAGGGAGCGTAGTCGATGAGCACTTCTTC. Protein sequence: CSDAAGSVVDEHFF.

Concerning this clonotype itself: A read error may account for a junction end that differs from germline. The chain combines TRBV11-2 with TRBJ2-1; D might be TRBD2 (6 bases). Per germline, CDR1 SGHAT and CDR2 FQNNGV. The CDR3 extends over 15 amino acids. CDR3 nucleotide sequence: TGTGACAGCAGCTTGTTGGAGGGAGCCAACAATGAGCAGTTCTTC. Encoded protein: CDSSLLEGANNEQFF.

Details on this clonotype: Its ends do not fully match the called genes, so a read error is possible. The chain combines TRBV28 with TRBJ2-3; possible D gene TRBD1, 8 bases. CDR1 and CDR2 from the germline V gene are MDHEN and SYDVKM. The CDR3 loop spans 15 amino acids. DNA of the CDR3: TGTGCTACCCAAGACAGGGGAGGGGGCACAGATACGCAGTGTTTT. Residues: CATQDRGGGTDTQCF.

Comment on this clonotype: It is likely a read error, because the conserved phenylalanine at the end of the CDR3 is missing. The gene calls are TRBV6-5 and TRBJ2-7; TRBD2 agrees at 13 bases. The CDR3 is 17 amino acids. Trimming cost V 8 bases and J 0 bases; bases outside gene matches: 10. Germline CDR1 reads MNHEY; CDR2 reads SVGAGI. CDR3 bases: TGTGCCAGCGGCTTCGCCTGGACTAGCGGGAGCTCCTACGAGCAGTACTAC. Amino acid sequence: CASGFAWTSGSSYEQYY.

This clonotype was seen a few times. The CDR3 ends on some other residue instead of the conserved phenylalanine or tryptophan, so this is likely a read error. V usage is TRBV11-2 and J usage is TRBJ2-1; D perhaps matches TRBD2 (6 bases). The germline CDR1 and CDR2 sequences are SGHAT and FQNNGV. The V gene lost 2 bases and the J gene lost 4 bases, with 15 bases spanning the gap. CDR3 length: 16 residues. The CDR3 loop reads CASSLSLDGSYNEQFL. CDR3 sequence (DNA): TGTGCCAGCAGCTTAAGTCTGGACGGGAGTTACAATGAGCAGTTCCTC.

Comment on this clonotype: Because it lacks the conserved phenylalanine or tryptophan at the end, this CDR3 is likely a read error. The chain carries TRBV28 and TRBJ2-3, with TRBD1 as a possible D gene (5 bases). Germline V gene lookup returns CDR1 MDHEN and CDR2 SYDVKM. V was trimmed by 3 bases and J by 4 bases, leaving 20 bases between them. The CDR3 runs to 17 residues. The CDR3 is CASSFDRMRWGADTQYS. DNA for the CDR3: TGTGCCAGCAGTTTTGACCGTATGAGGTGGGGCGCAGATACGCAGTATTCT.

This clonotype has just one count. Its ends do not fully match the called genes, so a read error is possible. V and J are TRBV11-2 and TRBJ2-5; D gene uncertain. The CDR3 sequence is 12 residues long. Per germline, CDR1 SGHAT and CDR2 FQNNGV. Written as DNA, the CDR3 is TGTGCCGGCAGCTTATGGATAGAGACCCAGTACTTC. Translating it yields CAGSLWIETQYF.

About this clonotype: One junction end disagrees with the germline gene, perhaps due to a read error. The CDR3 reads CASSLAQARGPYDTQYF. The CDR3 DNA reads as TGTGCCAGCAGCCTAGCCCAAGCGAGAGGGCCATATGATACGCAGTATTTT. V usage is TRBV7-8 and J usage is TRBJ2-3; D might be TRBD2 (5 bases). The CDR3 has 17 residues. Per the germline V gene, CDR1 is SGHVS and CDR2 is FQNEAQ.

On this clonotype: Germline and junction disagree at one end, which may indicate a read error. This rearrangement joins TRBV6-5 to TRBJ2-7, with 9 bases matching TRBD2. The CDR3 is 17 residues long. The germline CDR1 and CDR2 sequences are MNHEY and SVGAGI. Here the CDR3 DNA reads TGTGCCAACAGCTTCGCCGGGACTAGCAGGAGCTCCTACGAACAGTACTTC. Protein: CANSFAGTSRSSYEQYF.

With regard to this clonotype: A read error may produce the germline difference seen at one junction end. CDR3 region: CTSRSGTGEAIEQFF. The CDR3 coding sequence is TGTACCAGCAGATCCGGGACAGGGGAGGCTATTGAACAGTTCTTC. This sequence joins TRBV28 and TRBJ2-1, with TRBD1 matching over 10 bases. The germline gives CDR1 MDHEN, CDR2 SYDVKM. The CDR3 sequence is 15 residues long.

This clonotype has just a few counts. The chain is built from TRBV28 and TRBJ2-1, with a weak D call TRBD2 (6 bases). CDR3 length equals 14 residues. The germline V and J ends were trimmed by 11 bases and 7 bases, with 21 bases remaining between them. From germline, CDR1 is MDHEN and CDR2 SYDVKM. Here the CDR3 DNA reads TGTGCCTGCGGTCGCGCCCGGGGGATAAATGAGCAGTTCTTC. Translating gives CACGRARGINEQFF.

About this clonotype itself: A much more abundant neighbour one base away suggests this may be a read error. V usage is TRBV2 and J usage is TRBJ1-3; D not certain. V lost 5 bases and J lost 0, with 14 bases in between. This CDR3 contains 16 residues. The germline gives CDR1 SNHLY, CDR2 FYNNEI. The CDR3, as DNA: TGTGCCAGCAGTTCAGAGGAAACGTACTCTGGAAACACCATATATTTT. Protein product: CASSSEETYSGNTIYF.

Only one count was recorded for this clonotype. At one of its ends the junction is not consistent with the germline gene, which may arise from a read error. This chain joins TRBV6-6 and TRBJ2-1; D unresolved. The CDR3 has 15 residues. The germline gives CDR1 MNHNY, CDR2 SVGAGI (reference sequence). The CDR3 nucleotides read TGTGCCAGGAGCTCCTTGGAAGGCTCCTACAATGAACAGTTCTTC. Encoded protein: CARSSLEGSYNEQFF.

This clonotype was recorded once. At one of its ends the junction is not consistent with the germline gene, which may arise from a read error. The chain employs TRBV4-3 and TRBJ2-6, with 7 bases matching TRBD2. The germline CDR1 and CDR2 sequences are LGHNA and YSLEER. The CDR3 covers 19 residues. The CDR3 spells CASSQEASGRFSGANVMTF. The CDR3 DNA reads TGCGCCAGCAGCCAAGAAGCTAGCGGTAGATTCTCTGGGGCCAACGTCATGACTTTC.

Regarding this clonotype: A read error is likely, as this CDR3 ends without the conserved phenylalanine or tryptophan. The rearrangement uses TRBV5-4 and TRBJ2-1, with D perhaps TRBD1 or TRBD2 (7 bases each). Trimming stripped 4 bases from V and 8 bases from J, with 10 bases between. The CDR3 consists of 12 residues. Germline-derived CDR1 and CDR2 are SGHNT and YYREEE (reference sequence). The CDR3 here is CASSQGGDEQFL. In DNA form, the CDR3 reads TGTGCCAGCAGCCAGGGGGGGGATGAGCAGTTCTTA.

As regards this clonotype: Compared with germline, one end of the junction differs, possibly owing to a read error. The chain is built from TRBV4-2 and TRBJ2-3, with D perhaps matching TRBD2 (6 bases). The CDR3 is made up of 15 amino acids. Per germline, CDR1 LGHNA and CDR2 YNFKEQ. DNA of the CDR3: TGTGCCAACAGCAGGAACCCTCGGGAGTTTGGTACGCAGTATTTT. It yields the protein CANSRNPREFGTQYF.

Note on this clonotype: The germline gene is not matched at one end of the junction; a read error may be the cause. The CDR3 bases are TGCAGCGTCGTCAGGGGAGGAAACACAGATACGCACTATTTT. Its protein product is CSVVRGGNTDTHYF. J is TRBJ2-3 and V is TRBV29-1; the D gene could be TRBD1 or TRBD2 (6 bases each). The CDR3 totals 14 residues. The germline CDR1 and CDR2 sequences are SQVTM and ANQGSEA.

As for this clonotype: Just one base apart from a much larger clone, this may be a read error. No conserved phenylalanine or tryptophan is present at the end of the CDR3, so a read error is the likely explanation. Here the CDR3 DNA reads TGCGCCATCAGCTTGGGGCACAGGGACAAGAACACCGGGGAGCTGTTTCTT. Its translation is CAISLGHRDKNTGELFL. This chain links TRBV5-1 with TRBJ2-2, with a weak D call TRBD1 (6 bases). Germline V lookup: CDR1 SGHRS, CDR2 YFSETQ. CDR3 length: 17 residues.